This passage covers 2 T cell receptor beta chains from one sample sequenced in a study of shared clonotypes between healthy human individuals. Method: immunoSEQ multiplex PCR; TCRdb's copy keeps in-frame clones and lacks some. The sample gives over a million clones, roughly 96% of which show up once; about 1.2% is in the top ten. Material: naive CD4+ T cells sorted from blood. Subset reported: CD45RA+ positively selected. These TCRs come from a man younger than 45 in good health.

V gene TRBV7-9 combines with J gene TRBJ1-4, with D hard to call. The CDR3 runs 14 residues. Looked up from germline, CDR1 is SEHNR and CDR2 is FQNEAQ (reference sequence). Trimming stripped 2 bases from V and 7 bases from J, with 11 bases between. CDR3 in amino acids: CASSLQFEREKLFF. DNA of the CDR3: TGTGCCAGCAGCTTACAGTTCGAGCGTGAAAAACTGTTTTTT.

This clone was seen only once. The chain joins TRBV6-5 to TRBJ2-6; perhaps TRBD1 as D (5 bases). The germline CDR1 and CDR2 sequences are MNHEY and SVGAGI. The CDR3 is 14 amino acids. V lost 7 bases, J lost 2 bases, and 9 bases lay in between. CDR3 nucleotide sequence: TGTGCCAGCAAAAAGACAGCTGGGGCCAACGTCCTGACTTTC. Translated: CASKKTAGANVLTF.